Each of the 10 T cell receptor beta chains below was sequenced from the same sample in a study of blood T cell repertoires in COVID-19. Libraries were prepared by immunoSEQ multiplex PCR; TCRdb keeps only in-frame clonotypes and omits some of them. Of some 70,000 clones detected, around 89% appear once; the ten largest clones hold roughly 9.1%. Sample: PBMCs or T cells enriched from blood (not recorded which). The receptors derive from a woman aged 40 to 50 who had recovered from COVID-19.

About this clone: Relative to the germline gene, one junction end is altered; a read error may explain this. The V and J genes are TRBV5-4 and TRBJ1-2, with D possibly matching TRBD1 (5 bases). This CDR3 comprises 13 residues. Germline V gene data show CDR1 as SGHNT and CDR2 as YYREEE (reference sequence). The CDR3 loop reads CASTLGGAGGYTF. CDR3 bases: TGTGCCAGCACCTTGGGGGGAGCGGGGGGCTACACCTTC.

The chain couples TRBV6-5 to TRBJ2-7; 8 nucleotides line up with TRBD2. The CDR3 has 13 residues. Germline CDR1 MNHEY, CDR2 SVGAGI. J gave up 4 bases and V 6 bases, and 5 bases lay outside the gene matches. The CDR3 loop reads CASRFSGVYEQYF. In DNA form, the CDR3 reads TGTGCCAGCAGATTTAGCGGGGTTTACGAGCAGTACTTC.

The table lists this clone with a count of one. The conserved phenylalanine or tryptophan is not found at the CDR3 terminus, so this likely reflects a read error. The limits of the CDR3 on the DNA are not certain, so only TCRdb's listed CDR3 is given. V usage is TRBV18 and J usage is TRBJ2-7; the table's D call, TRBD2, was not checked against the DNA. Germline assignment: CDR1 KGHSH and CDR2 LQKENI. The CDR3 spans 11 residues, counting both ends. The CDR3 sequence: CASSQTGTFRI.

The chain has TRBV13 and TRBJ2-3; D is perhaps TRBD2 (8 bases). Germline V CDR1 and CDR2: PRHDT, FYEKMQ (reference sequence). This CDR3 is built from 18 residues. V lost 4 bases, J lost 0 bases, and 20 bases lay in between. The CDR3 sequence: CASSSSGGGTVSTDTQYF. CDR3 DNA: TGTGCCAGCAGCTCCTCTGGCGGGGGGACAGTAAGCACAGATACGCAGTATTTT.

This chain joins TRBV27 and TRBJ2-5; D is perhaps TRBD2 (5 bases). This CDR3 comprises 14 residues. Per germline, CDR1 MNHEY and CDR2 SMNVEV (reference sequence). Trimming removed 5 bases at V and 1 base at J, with 11 bases between. CDR3 protein: CASSPMDSQETQYF. For the CDR3, the DNA is TGTGCCAGCAGTCCCATGGACTCCCAAGAGACCCAGTACTTC.

This clone occurred once. The chain employs TRBV9 and TRBJ2-1; weak D call: TRBD2 (6 bases). The CDR3 is made up of 15 amino acids. Trimming pared 1 base from V and 0 bases from J, leaving 8 bases between. Germline CDR1 and CDR2: SGDLS and YYNGEE. The CDR3 sequence: CASSVIGGSYNEQFF. DNA for the CDR3: TGTGCCAGCAGCGTAATCGGGGGCTCCTACAATGAGCAGTTCTTC. Using reference TRBV9 and TRBJ2-1 for the parts outside the CDR3, the full variable domain is DSGVTQTPKHLITATGQRVTLRCSPRSGDLSVYWYQQSLDQGLQFLIQYYNGEERAKGNILERFSAQQFPDLHSELNLSSLELGDSALYFCASSVIGGSYNEQFFGPGTRLTVL.

The chain recombines TRBV4-1 with TRBJ2-3, with D possibly being TRBD2 (5 bases). V was shortened by 2 bases and J by 2 bases, with 14 bases between the two germline ends. CDR3 length: 16 amino acids. Germline CDR1 MGHRA, CDR2 YSYEKL. CDR3 sequence: CASSQPEFGDTDTQYF. DNA for the CDR3: TGCGCCAGCAGCCAACCTGAGTTCGGGGACACAGATACGCAGTATTTT.

The chain is built from TRBV6-5 and TRBJ1-2, with TRBD1 identical over 11 bases. From germline, CDR1 is MNHEY and CDR2 SVGAGI. J lost 7 bases, V lost 2 bases, and 9 bases had no gene match. This CDR3 contains 16 residues. CDR3 in amino acids: CASSYGQGAAHSGYTF. DNA for the CDR3: TGTGCCAGCAGTTACGGACAGGGGGCTGCGCATAGTGGCTACACCTTC.

The gene calls are TRBV19 and TRBJ1-5; D not resolved. The germline CDR1 and CDR2 sequences are LNHDA and SQIVND (reference sequence). The CDR3 is made up of 12 amino acids. The V end lost 1 base, the J end lost 10 bases, and 8 bases lay between the germline ends. In DNA form, the CDR3 reads TGTGCCAGTAGTATAGTCCGGGGACCCCAGCATTTT. It yields the protein CASSIVRGPQHF. Based on the CDR3 plus reference TRBV19 and TRBJ1-5, the full variable domain is DGGITQSPKYLFRKEGQNVTLSCEQNLNHDAMYWYRQDPGQGLRLIYYSQIVNDFQKGDIAEGYSVSREKKESFPLTVTSAQKNPTAFYLCASSIVRGPQHFGDGTRLSIL.

The chain carries TRBV7-9 and TRBJ1-1, with a weak D call TRBD1 (5 bases). This CDR3 has 14 residues. V lost 0 bases, J lost 6 bases, and 11 bases lay in between. CDR1 SEHNR and CDR2 FQNEAQ come from the germline V gene (reference sequence). In DNA form, the CDR3 reads TGTGCCAGCAGCTTAGCCATGGGGGGTGCTGAAGCTTTCTTT. Translating it yields CASSLAMGGAEAFF.